One sample yielded the 19 T cell receptor beta chains listed below, sequenced in a study of T cells in localized non-small cell lung cancer. Libraries were prepared by immunoSEQ multiplex PCR; TCRdb keeps only in-frame clonotypes and omits some of them. Of about 16,000 clones in the sample, over 75% are singletons; the top ten hold roughly 33%. The sequencing used peripheral blood, collected before any cancer treatment. The origin of the receptors is an older male donor with stage I lung adenocarcinoma.

The CDR3 nucleotides read TGTGCCAGCAGCTTAGTTTCGGCGGGAGTCGGAGAGACCCAGTACTTC. Encoded protein: CASSLVSAGVGETQYF. The chain has TRBV7-2 and TRBJ2-5; 7 positions agree with TRBD2. The CDR3 has 16 amino acids. V lost 1 base to trimming and J lost 4 bases; unmatched junction nucleotides: 9. Germline V CDR1 and CDR2: SGHTA, FQGNSA.

The chain carries TRBV5-4 and TRBJ2-2; 8 positions match TRBD1. The V segment lost 1 base and the J segment 6 bases; nucleotides outside the gene matches: 5. Germline CDR1 SGHNT, CDR2 YYREEE (reference sequence). This CDR3 contains 15 residues. The CDR3 protein is CASSLSDRVPGELFF. The CDR3 bases are TGTGCCAGCAGCTTGTCGGACAGGGTCCCCGGGGAGCTGTTTTTT.

The J gene is TRBJ2-3, the V gene TRBV28; unclear D gene. The CDR3 has 12 amino acids. Trimming took off 8 bases at V and 7 bases at J, with 13 bases between the two ends. CDR1 and CDR2 (germline): MDHEN, SYDVKM. CDR3 nucleotides: TGTGCCAGCGGGCAGACCGAAAATACGCAGTATTTT. Its translation: CASGQTENTQYF.

J is TRBJ2-7 and V is TRBV18; 8 bases are shared with TRBD1. CDR1 is KGHSH and CDR2 is LQKENI in the germline V gene. J lost 4 bases, V lost 4 bases, and 12 bases had no gene match. This CDR3 is built from 16 residues. Written as DNA, the CDR3 is TGTGCCAGCTCACTCACAGGGCAGGGGGCATTATACGAGCAGTACTTC. This codes for CASSLTGQGALYEQYF.

This rearrangement joins TRBV11-2 to TRBJ2-5; TRBD2 matches at 14 bases. After removal of 2 bases from V and 3 bases from J, the junction contained 8 bases not matched to a gene. Per the germline V gene, CDR1 is SGHAT and CDR2 is FQNNGV. The CDR3 has 18 residues. The CDR3 nucleotides are TGTGCCAGCAGCTTACAAGGACTAGCGGGGGGTTTAAAAGAGACCCAGTACTTC. It yields the protein CASSLQGLAGGLKETQYF.

The gene calls are TRBV7-9 and TRBJ2-5, with 9 bases aligning to TRBD1. The CDR3 runs 13 residues. Germline CDR1 reads SEHNR; CDR2 reads FQNEAQ (reference sequence). V lost 5 bases and J lost 5; bases outside the gene matches: 3. The CDR3 protein is CASSEDRGETQYF. In DNA, the CDR3 is TGTGCCAGCAGCGAGGACAGGGGCGAGACCCAGTACTTC.

This chain connects TRBV6-6 to TRBJ2-7; TRBD1 matches 9 bases. V was clipped by 6 bases and J by 6 bases; unmatched bases: 6. Germline V gene data show CDR1 as MNHNY and CDR2 as SVGAGI (reference sequence). This CDR3 has 13 amino acids. CDR3 in amino acids: CASSRQGGSEQYF. As DNA, the CDR3 is TGTGCCAGCAGCAGACAGGGGGGTTCCGAGCAGTACTTC.

The chain recombines TRBV2 with TRBJ1-3; D possibly corresponds to TRBD1 (5 bases). Germline CDR1 SNHLY, CDR2 FYNNEI. The CDR3 is made up of 15 amino acids. V gave up 3 bases and J gave up 4 bases, with 13 bases separating them. The CDR3 DNA sequence: TGTGCCAGCAGTGAGCCCGGGACTACCGGAAACACCATATATTTT. It is translated as CASSEPGTTGNTIYF.

V and J are TRBV5-8 and TRBJ2-5, with 9 bases matching TRBD2. The germline CDR1 and CDR2 sequences are SGHTS and YDEGEE. The CDR3 is 15 amino acids. Germline trimming cut 10 bases from V and 2 bases from J; bases unmatched to any gene: 12. The CDR3 bases are TGTGCCTACGGACTAGCGCCCCCCCCTCAAGAGACCCAGTACTTC. This sequence encodes CAYGLAPPPQETQYF.

This sequence joins TRBV14 and TRBJ1-1, with D uncertain. The V and J ends lost 5 bases and 5 bases respectively, with 12 bases between them. Germline V gene lookup returns CDR1 SGHDN and CDR2 FVKESK. This CDR3 has 13 amino acids. CDR3 amino acids: CASSGLRGTEAFF. The CDR3 nucleotides read TGTGCCAGCAGCGGGTTAAGAGGAACTGAAGCTTTCTTT.

The chain carries TRBV9 and TRBJ2-3; TRBD1 matches at 11 bases. The J segment lost 6 bases and the V segment lost 4 bases, leaving 4 bases of the junction unmatched. This CDR3 has 14 amino acids. The germline V gene encodes CDR1 SGDLS and CDR2 YYNGEE. The CDR3 is CASSLDRGLDTQYF. CDR3 DNA sequence: TGTGCCAGCAGCCTGGACAGGGGGCTCGATACGCAGTATTTT. The full variable domain, its missing parts supplied by reference TRBV9 and TRBJ2-3, is DSGVTQTPKHLITATGQRVTLRCSPRSGDLSVYWYQQSLDQGLQFLIQYYNGEERAKGNILERFSAQQFPDLHSELNLSSLELGDSALYFCASSLDRGLDTQYFGPGTRLTVL.

The chain employs TRBV4-2 and TRBJ2-3; D remains ambiguous. The CDR3 spans 15 residues. Per germline, CDR1 LGHNA and CDR2 YNFKEQ. The V gene lost 0 bases and the J gene lost 2 bases, with 9 bases spanning the gap. The chain's CDR3 is CASSQDRRTTDTQYF. The CDR3 coding sequence is TGTGCCAGCAGCCAAGATCGACGGACCACAGATACGCAGTATTTT.

This clone showed up just once. The chain joins TRBV27 to TRBJ2-7; D gene uncertain. The CDR3 contains 14 residues. The V and J ends lost 1 base and 2 bases respectively, with 9 bases between them. Germline V gene sequence: CDR1 MNHEY, CDR2 SMNVEV (reference sequence). This CDR3 reads CASSLLESPYEQYF. For the CDR3, the DNA is TGTGCCAGCAGTTTATTAGAATCACCCTACGAGCAGTACTTC.

The genes are TRBV5-1 and TRBJ1-2; no clear D gene. Looked up from germline, CDR1 is SGHRS and CDR2 is YFSETQ. With 1 base removed from V and 2 bases from J, the gap between germline ends came to 15 bases. There are 16 residues in the CDR3. The CDR3 region is CASSLLIGGPNYGYTF. The CDR3 region has the DNA TGCGCCAGCAGCTTGCTTATTGGCGGACCCAACTATGGCTACACCTTC.

The chain uses TRBV5-4 and TRBJ1-5; D not resolved. Germline V gene lookup returns CDR1 SGHNT and CDR2 YYREEE (reference sequence). The CDR3 loop spans 12 amino acids. Trimming removed 0 bases from V and 6 bases from J, with 4 bases in between. CDR3 nucleotide sequence: TGTGCCAGCAGCTTGGGTAGTCAGCCCCAGCATTTT. This translates into CASSLGSQPQHF.

V and J are TRBV28 and TRBJ2-5; 11 bases line up with TRBD1. The end of the DNA is better explained by TRBJ2-7, so the J call may be wrong. CDR3 length: 14 residues. The germline V gene encodes CDR1 MDHEN and CDR2 SYDVKM. The CDR3: CASSWDRGSYEQYF. In nucleotides, the CDR3 is TGTGCCAGCAGTTGGGACAGGGGGTCCTACGAGCAGTACTTC.

The V gene is TRBV28, the J gene TRBJ1-2; 7 nucleotides agree with TRBD1. Germline trimming cut 3 bases from V and 7 bases from J; bases unmatched to any gene: 14. The germline V gene has CDR1 MDHEN and CDR2 SYDVKM. The CDR3 is 16 amino acids. The CDR3, as DNA: TGTGCCAGCAGTTTCGTCCAGGGGGTCCTATCTGGTGGCTACACCTTC. Amino acids: CASSFVQGVLSGGYTF.

The chain couples TRBV6-1 to TRBJ1-1, with 7 bases aligning to TRBD1. Germline V gene sequence: CDR1 MNHNS, CDR2 SASEGT. Trimming cost V 5 bases and J 5 bases; bases outside gene matches: 5. The CDR3 length is 13 residues. The CDR3 coding sequence is TGTGCCAGCAGTTCACAGGGGAGGACTGAAGCTTTCTTT. Residues: CASSSQGRTEAFF.

The chain couples TRBV4-1 to TRBJ2-7, with unresolved D. The CDR3 totals 15 residues. With 0 bases removed from V and 2 bases from J, the gap between germline ends came to 11 bases. Germline V gene sequence: CDR1 MGHRA, CDR2 YSYEKL. In DNA, the CDR3 is TGCGCCAGCAGCCAAGATCGAGACGCTCCCTACGAGCAGTACTTC. It yields the protein CASSQDRDAPYEQYF.